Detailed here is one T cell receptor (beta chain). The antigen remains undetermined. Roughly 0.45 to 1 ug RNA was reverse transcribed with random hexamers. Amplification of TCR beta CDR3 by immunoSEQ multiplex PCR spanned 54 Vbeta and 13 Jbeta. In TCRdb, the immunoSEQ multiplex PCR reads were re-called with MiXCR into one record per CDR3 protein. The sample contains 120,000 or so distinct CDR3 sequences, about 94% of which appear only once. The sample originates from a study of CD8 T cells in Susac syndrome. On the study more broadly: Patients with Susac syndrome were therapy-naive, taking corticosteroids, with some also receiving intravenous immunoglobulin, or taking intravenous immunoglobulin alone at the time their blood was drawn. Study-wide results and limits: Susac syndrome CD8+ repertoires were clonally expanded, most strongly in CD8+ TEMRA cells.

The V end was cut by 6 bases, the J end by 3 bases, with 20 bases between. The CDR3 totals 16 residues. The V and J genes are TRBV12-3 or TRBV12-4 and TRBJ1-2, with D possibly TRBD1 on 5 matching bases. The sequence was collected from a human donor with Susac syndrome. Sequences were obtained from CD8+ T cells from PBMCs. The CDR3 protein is CASSHPLGTDYYGYTF. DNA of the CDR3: TGTGCCAGCAGCCACCCCCTCGGGACGGACTACTATGGCTACACCTTC.